This T cell receptor (beta chain) was sequenced for a study of cytomegalovirus exposure and HLA in healthy donors. TCRdb keeps only in-frame clones here, not all; method: immunoSEQ multiplex PCR. The data show 220,000 or so clones, with approximately 88% seen just once and about an eighth held by the top ten. An approximately 120-subject validation cohort, separate from the approximately 720-subject first cohort, supplied the donors. Germline V gives CDR1 KGHSH, CDR2 LQKENI. The CDR3 is 16 residues long. V was pared by 0 bases and J by 1 base, with 5 bases of the junction left unmatched. This clone ranks as large (0.1 to 1%).

The chain couples TRBV18 to TRBJ1-1; 7 bases fit TRBD1. This sequence was found in a woman in her thirties in good health and CMV-seropositive. Sequenced sample: PBMCs. The chain's CDR3 is CASSPPSRGSNTEAFF. In DNA, the CDR3 is TGTGCCAGCTCACCACCGAGCAGGGGGTCGAACACTGAAGCTTTCTTT.